This TCR beta chain is drawn from a study of T cells expressing NK-cell markers. Looking at the study overall: CD3+CD56+NKG2C+, CD3+CD56+NKG2C- and CD3+CD56-NKG2C+ T cells, once sorted, supplied the TCR beta repertoires. Eight donors were sequenced, of whom seven were HCMV-seropositive, while the remaining one was HCMV-seronegative. Study-wide results and caveats: Dominant NKG2C+ clonotypes accounted for about 1.0-8% of CD8+ T cells in six or seven donors.

5'RACE template switching built TCR beta cDNA with unique molecular identifiers. TCRdb reprocessed the 5' RACE reads, with one entry per CDR3 protein and no DNA. This repertoire includes under 600,000 distinct CDR3 sequences. As regards this clonotype: Its cognate antigen is unknown.

Germline V gives CDR1 SGHDN, CDR2 FVKESK. The CDR3 spans 13 residues. The V call is TRBV14, the J call TRBJ2-1; TCRdb calls TRBD2, which cannot be checked without DNA. The specimen was blood T cells: a sorted CD56 or NKG2C T cell subset, CD4+ or CD8+ T cells, or bulk PBMC T cells (not recorded which). The TCR comes from a woman between 45 and 65 years old in good health. The CDR3 region is CASSPTRGWEQFF. The variable domain in full, with the rest retrieved from reference TRBV14 and TRBJ2-1, is EAGVTQFPSHSVIEKGQTVTLRCDPISGHDNLYWYRRVMGKEIKFLLHFVKESKQDESGMPNNRFLAERTGGTYSTLKVQPAELEDSGVYFCASSPTRGWEQFFGPGTRLTVL.